This TCR beta chain derives from a study of T cell responses to AZD1222 COVID-19 vaccine. Germline lookup yields CDR1 LGHDT and CDR2 YNNKEL (reference sequence). The junction had 3 bases not matched to a gene; V was cut back by 7 bases and J by 3 bases. This CDR3 is built from 14 residues. The method was immunoSEQ multiplex PCR; TCRdb's version includes in-frame clones alone and lacks a portion of them. The table has some 110,000 clones, approximately 88% seen once; the top ten hold 2.5% to 3%. Here the sequenced sample was peripheral blood, taken on day 0 of AZD1222 vaccination. The source of this sequence is an adult in good health. The rearrangement joins TRBV3-1 (or the pseudogene TRBV3-2) to TRBJ2-7; TRBD2 aligns across 13 bases. CDR3 sequence: CASNRLAGGYEQYF. The CDR3, as DNA: TGTGCCAGCAACCGACTAGCGGGAGGCTACGAGCAGTACTTC.